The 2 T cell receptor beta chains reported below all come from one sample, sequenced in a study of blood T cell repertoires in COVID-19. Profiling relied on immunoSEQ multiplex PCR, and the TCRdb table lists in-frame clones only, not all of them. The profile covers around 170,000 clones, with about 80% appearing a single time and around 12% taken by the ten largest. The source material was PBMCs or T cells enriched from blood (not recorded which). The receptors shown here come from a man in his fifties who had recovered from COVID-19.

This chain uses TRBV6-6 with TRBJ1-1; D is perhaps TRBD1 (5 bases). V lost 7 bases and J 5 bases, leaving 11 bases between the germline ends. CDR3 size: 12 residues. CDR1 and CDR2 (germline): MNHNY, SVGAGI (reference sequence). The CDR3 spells CASTRGGTEAFF. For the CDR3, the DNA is TGTGCCAGCACCCGGGGGGGGACTGAAGCTTTCTTT.

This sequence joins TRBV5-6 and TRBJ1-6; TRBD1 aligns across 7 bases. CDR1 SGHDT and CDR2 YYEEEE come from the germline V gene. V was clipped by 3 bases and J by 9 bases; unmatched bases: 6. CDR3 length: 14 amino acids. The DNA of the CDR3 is TGTGCCAGCAGCTCCCCCACAGGGGTTTCACCCCTCCACTTT. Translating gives CASSSPTGVSPLHF.